This TCR beta chain was retrieved from a study of CD8+ T cells in alopecia areata. Extracted from the samples, RNA was reverse transcribed into cDNA to serve as the sequencing template. Only in-frame clones appear in the TCRdb table, and some are missing; sequencing was by immunoSEQ multiplex PCR. There are around 250,000 clones in the sample; 67% occur only once, and more than 0.95% lies in the top ten. The CDR3 is 14 residues long. The V gene's germline CDR1 is MNHNS and CDR2 SASEGT. With 4 bases removed from V and 2 bases from J, the gap between germline ends came to 12 bases. The chain combines TRBV6-1 with TRBJ2-7; perhaps D is TRBD1 or TRBD2 (6 bases each). Sequencing used CD4+ T cells sorted from blood, obtained at week 0. This TCR was recovered from a human donor with alopecia areata. CDR3 sequence reads: CASSVPGAAYEQYF. The CDR3 DNA reads TGTGCCAGCAGTGTTCCGGGGGCCGCCTACGAGCAGTACTTC.